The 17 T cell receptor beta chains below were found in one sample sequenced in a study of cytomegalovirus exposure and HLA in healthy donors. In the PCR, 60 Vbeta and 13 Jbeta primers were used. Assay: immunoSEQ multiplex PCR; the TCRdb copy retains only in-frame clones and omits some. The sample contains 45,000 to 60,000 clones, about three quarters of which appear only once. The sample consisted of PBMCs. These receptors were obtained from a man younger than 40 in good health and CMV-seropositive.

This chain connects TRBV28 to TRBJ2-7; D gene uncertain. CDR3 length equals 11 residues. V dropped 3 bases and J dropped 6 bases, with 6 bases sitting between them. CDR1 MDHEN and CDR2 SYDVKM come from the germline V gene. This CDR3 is CASSFNLEQYF. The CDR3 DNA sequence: TGTGCCAGCAGTTTTAATCTCGAGCAGTACTTC.

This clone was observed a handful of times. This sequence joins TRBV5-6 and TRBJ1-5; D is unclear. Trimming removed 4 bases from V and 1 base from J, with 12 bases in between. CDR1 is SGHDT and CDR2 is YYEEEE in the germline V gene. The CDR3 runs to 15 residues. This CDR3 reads CASSILSQSNQPQHF. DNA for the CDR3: TGTGCCAGCAGCATCCTTAGCCAAAGCAATCAGCCCCAGCATTTT.

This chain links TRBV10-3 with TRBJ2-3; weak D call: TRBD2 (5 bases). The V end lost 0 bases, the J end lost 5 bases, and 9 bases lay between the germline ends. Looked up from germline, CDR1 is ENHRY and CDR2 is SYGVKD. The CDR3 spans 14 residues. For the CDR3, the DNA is TGTGCCATCAGTGAGTCGACTCGGGAAGATACGCAGTATTTT. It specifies CAISESTREDTQYF.

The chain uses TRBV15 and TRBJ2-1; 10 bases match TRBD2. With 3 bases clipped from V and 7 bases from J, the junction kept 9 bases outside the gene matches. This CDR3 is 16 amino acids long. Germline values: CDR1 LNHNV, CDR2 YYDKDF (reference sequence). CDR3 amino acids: CATSREPSGGGNEQFF. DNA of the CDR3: TGTGCCACCAGCAGGGAACCTAGCGGGGGTGGGAATGAGCAGTTCTTC.

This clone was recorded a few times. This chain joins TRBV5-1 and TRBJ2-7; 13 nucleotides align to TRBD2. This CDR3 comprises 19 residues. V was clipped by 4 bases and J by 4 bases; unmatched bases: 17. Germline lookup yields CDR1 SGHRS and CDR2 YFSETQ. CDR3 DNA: TGCGCCAGCAGCCGAAAGCCGGGACTAGCGGGGCCTACCTCTTACGAGCAGTACTTC. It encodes CASSRKPGLAGPTSYEQYF.

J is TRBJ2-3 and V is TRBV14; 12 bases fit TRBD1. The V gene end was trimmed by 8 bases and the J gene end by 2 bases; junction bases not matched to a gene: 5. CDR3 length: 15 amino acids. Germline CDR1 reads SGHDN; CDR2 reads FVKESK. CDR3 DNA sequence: TGTGCCAGCGCCGGGACAGGGGGCCTCACAGATACGCAGTATTTT. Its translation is CASAGTGGLTDTQYF.

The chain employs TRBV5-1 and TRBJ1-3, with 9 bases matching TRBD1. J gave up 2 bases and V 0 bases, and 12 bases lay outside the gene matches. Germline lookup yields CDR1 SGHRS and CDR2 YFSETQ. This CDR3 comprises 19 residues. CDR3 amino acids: CASSLEGQGAESAGNTIYF. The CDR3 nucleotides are TGCGCCAGCAGCTTGGAGGGACAGGGAGCCGAGAGCGCTGGAAACACCATATATTTT.

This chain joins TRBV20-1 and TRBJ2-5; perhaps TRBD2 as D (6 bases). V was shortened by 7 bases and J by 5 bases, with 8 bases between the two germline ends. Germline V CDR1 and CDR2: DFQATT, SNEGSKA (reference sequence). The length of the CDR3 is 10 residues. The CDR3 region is CSVGGETQYF. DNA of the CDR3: TGCAGTGTCGGAGGGGAGACCCAGTACTTC.

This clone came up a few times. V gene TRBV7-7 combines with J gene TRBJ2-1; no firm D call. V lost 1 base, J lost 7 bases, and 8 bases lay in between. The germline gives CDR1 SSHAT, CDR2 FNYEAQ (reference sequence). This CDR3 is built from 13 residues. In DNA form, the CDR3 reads TGTGCCAGCAGCTTAGACGGTTTAAATGAGCAGTTCTTC. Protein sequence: CASSLDGLNEQFF. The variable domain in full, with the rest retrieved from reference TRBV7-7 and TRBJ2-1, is GAGVSQSPRYKVTKRGQDVTLRCDPISSHATLYWYQQALGQGPEFLTYFNYEAQPDKSGLPSDRFSAERPEGSISTLTIQRTEQRDSAMYRCASSLDGLNEQFFGPGTRLTVL.

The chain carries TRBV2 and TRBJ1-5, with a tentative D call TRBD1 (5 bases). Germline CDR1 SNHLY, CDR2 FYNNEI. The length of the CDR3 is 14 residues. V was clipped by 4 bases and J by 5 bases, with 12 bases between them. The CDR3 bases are TGTGCCAGCAGTGTCAGGAGGGGAGATCAGCCCCAGCATTTT. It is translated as CASSVRRGDQPQHF.

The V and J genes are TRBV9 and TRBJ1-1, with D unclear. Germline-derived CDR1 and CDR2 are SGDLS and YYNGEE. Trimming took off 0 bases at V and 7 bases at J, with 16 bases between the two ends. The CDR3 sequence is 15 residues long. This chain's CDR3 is CASSVVLERRSEAFF. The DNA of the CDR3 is TGTGCCAGCAGCGTAGTCCTTGAGAGGCGGAGTGAAGCTTTCTTT.

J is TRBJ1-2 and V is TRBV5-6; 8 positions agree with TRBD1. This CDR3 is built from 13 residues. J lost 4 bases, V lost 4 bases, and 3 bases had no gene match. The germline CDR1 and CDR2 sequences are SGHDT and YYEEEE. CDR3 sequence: CASSLDRVYGYTF. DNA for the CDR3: TGTGCCAGCAGCCTGGACAGGGTCTATGGCTACACCTTC.

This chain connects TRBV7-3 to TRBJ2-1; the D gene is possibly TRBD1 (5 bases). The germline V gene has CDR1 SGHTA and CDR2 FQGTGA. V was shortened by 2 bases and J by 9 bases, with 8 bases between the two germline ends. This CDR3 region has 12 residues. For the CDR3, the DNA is TGTGCCAGCAGCTTATGGGGCACTGAGCAGTTCTTC. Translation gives CASSLWGTEQFF.

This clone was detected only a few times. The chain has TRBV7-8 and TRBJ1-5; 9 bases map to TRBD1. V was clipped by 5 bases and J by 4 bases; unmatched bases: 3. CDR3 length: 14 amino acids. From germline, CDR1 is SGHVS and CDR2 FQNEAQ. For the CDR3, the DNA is TGTGCCAGCAGCCCTGGGACAGGGAATCAGCCCCAGCATTTT. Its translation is CASSPGTGNQPQHF. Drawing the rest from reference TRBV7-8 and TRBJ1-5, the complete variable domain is GAGVSQSPRYKVAKRGQDVALRCDPISGHVSLFWYQQALGQGPEFLTYFQNEAQLDKSGLPSDRFFAERPEGSVSTLKIQRTQQEDSAVYLCASSPGTGNQPQHFGDGTRLSIL.

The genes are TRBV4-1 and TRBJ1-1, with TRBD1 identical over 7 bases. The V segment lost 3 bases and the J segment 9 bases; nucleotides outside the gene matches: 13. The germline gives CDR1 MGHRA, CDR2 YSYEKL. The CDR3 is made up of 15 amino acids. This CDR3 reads CASSQHFRDSRQAFF. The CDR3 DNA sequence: TGCGCCAGCAGCCAGCATTTTAGGGACAGCCGGCAAGCTTTCTTT.

The CDR3 protein is CASSGDRNGNTIYF. In nucleotides, the CDR3 is TGTGCCAGCAGCGGGGACAGAAATGGAAACACCATATATTTT. The gene calls are TRBV7-9 and TRBJ1-3; 7 bases are a match to TRBD1. The V gene end was trimmed by 5 bases and the J gene end by 3 bases; junction bases not matched to a gene: 4. The CDR3 runs to 14 residues. Looked up from germline, CDR1 is SEHNR and CDR2 is FQNEAQ (reference sequence).

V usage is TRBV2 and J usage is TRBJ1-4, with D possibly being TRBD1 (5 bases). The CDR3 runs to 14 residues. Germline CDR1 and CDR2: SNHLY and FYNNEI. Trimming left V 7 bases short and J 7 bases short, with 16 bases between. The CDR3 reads CASNRNLGGEKLFF. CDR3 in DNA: TGTGCCAGCAATCGGAACTTGGGGGGTGAAAAACTGTTTTTT.